A selection of T cell receptor beta chains follows, all from one sample in a study of T cells in Graves' hyperthyroidism and ophthalmopathy. Using its own MiXCR run on the multiplex PCR reads, TCRdb lists one record per CDR3 protein. This table holds roughly 100,000 distinct CDR3 sequences, roughly 44% found once. The sequencing input was blood. All receptors come from a man between 35 and 55 years old with Graves' hyperthyroidism. The CDR3 runs from the conserved cysteine through the conserved F or W. The D gene is left open where the match is weak.

D gene: .
J gene: TRBJ2-7
V gene: TRBV7-6
CDR3 protein: CASSLLPGLGYEQYF

D gene: TRBD1
J gene: TRBJ2-5
V gene: TRBV19
CDR3 protein: CASSSTGGYNETQYF

D gene: .
J gene: TRBJ1-2
V gene: TRBV5-8
CDR3 protein: CASSVNRADYGYTF

D gene: .
J gene: TRBJ1-6
V gene: TRBV20-1
CDR3 protein: CSARGGESSYNSPLHF

D gene: .
J gene: TRBJ2-7
V gene: TRBV19
CDR3 protein: CASSIDPAGSSYEQYF

D gene: .
J gene: TRBJ1-1
V gene: TRBV29-1
CDR3 protein: CSVWTDHPFF

D gene: TRBD1
J gene: TRBJ2-1
V gene: TRBV20-1
CDR3 protein: CSARSGTGGYNEQFF

D gene: .
J gene: TRBJ2-2
V gene: TRBV7-3
CDR3 protein: CASNLVAVRGELFF

D gene: .
J gene: TRBJ1-2
V gene: TRBV19
CDR3 protein: CASSLRQAKSYGYTF

D gene: TRBD2
J gene: TRBJ2-2
V gene: TRBV25-1
CDR3 protein: CASSRTSGAPNPGELFF

D gene: .
J gene: TRBJ1-5
V gene: TRBV28
CDR3 protein: CASSSPGYQPQHF

D gene: TRBD1
J gene: TRBJ2-7
V gene: TRBV11-3
CDR3 protein: CASSTGTAYEQYF

D gene: .
J gene: TRBJ2-3
V gene: TRBV10-3
CDR3 protein: CAISERDTQYF

D gene: TRBD1
J gene: TRBJ1-6
V gene: TRBV6-4
CDR3 protein: CASSETGGSPLHF

D gene: .
J gene: TRBJ1-1
V gene: TRBV2
CDR3 protein: CASSEKGYTEAFF

D gene: .
J gene: TRBJ2-2
V gene: TRBV12-3/TRBV12-4
CDR3 protein: CASSFPGTGELFF

D gene: .
J gene: TRBJ2-7
V gene: TRBV25-1
CDR3 protein: CASSDYSAGGGEQYF

D gene: .
J gene: TRBJ2-5
V gene: TRBV24-1
CDR3 protein: CATSERRGTQYF

D gene: .
J gene: TRBJ2-1
V gene: TRBV6-4
CDR3 protein: CASSDGSDRGEQFF

D gene: .
J gene: TRBJ2-7
V gene: TRBV2
CDR3 protein: CATRSHQGEQYF

D gene: TRBD1
J gene: TRBJ1-1
V gene: TRBV6-1
CDR3 protein: CASRSGTVMNTEAFF

D gene: .
J gene: TRBJ2-5
V gene: TRBV9
CDR3 protein: CASTQGGGLETQYF

D gene: TRBD1
J gene: TRBJ2-7
V gene: TRBV5-1
CDR3 protein: CASSPGTGDLEQYF

D gene: .
J gene: TRBJ2-7
V gene: TRBV7-2
CDR3 protein: CASSSLGVEQYF

D gene: .
J gene: TRBJ1-5
V gene: TRBV6-1
CDR3 protein: CASSVGGAGDQPQHF

D gene: TRBD1
J gene: TRBJ2-7
V gene: TRBV4-1
CDR3 protein: CASRQGSEQYF

D gene: .
J gene: TRBJ2-7
V gene: TRBV2
CDR3 protein: CASSVGNEQYF

D gene: .
J gene: TRBJ1-3
V gene: TRBV20-1
CDR3 protein: CSARDTGNGNTIYF

D gene: .
J gene: TRBJ1-1
V gene: TRBV20-1
CDR3 protein: CSAFRLAGTEAFF

D gene: TRBD2
J gene: TRBJ2-5
V gene: TRBV7-3
CDR3 protein: CASSLNGRKETQYF

D gene: .
J gene: TRBJ2-7
V gene: TRBV7-2
CDR3 protein: CASSSVGYEQYF

D gene: .
J gene: TRBJ1-1
V gene: TRBV20-1
CDR3 protein: CSATLAGTDTEAFF

D gene: .
J gene: TRBJ2-7
V gene: TRBV11-2
CDR3 protein: CASSLTYEQYF

D gene: .
J gene: TRBJ1-1
V gene: TRBV13
CDR3 protein: CASSFLQSKEAFF

D gene: TRBD1
J gene: TRBJ2-5
V gene: TRBV25-1
CDR3 protein: CASSATGVGQETQCF

D gene: .
J gene: TRBJ2-3
V gene: TRBV20-1
CDR3 protein: CSARPSRTDTQYF